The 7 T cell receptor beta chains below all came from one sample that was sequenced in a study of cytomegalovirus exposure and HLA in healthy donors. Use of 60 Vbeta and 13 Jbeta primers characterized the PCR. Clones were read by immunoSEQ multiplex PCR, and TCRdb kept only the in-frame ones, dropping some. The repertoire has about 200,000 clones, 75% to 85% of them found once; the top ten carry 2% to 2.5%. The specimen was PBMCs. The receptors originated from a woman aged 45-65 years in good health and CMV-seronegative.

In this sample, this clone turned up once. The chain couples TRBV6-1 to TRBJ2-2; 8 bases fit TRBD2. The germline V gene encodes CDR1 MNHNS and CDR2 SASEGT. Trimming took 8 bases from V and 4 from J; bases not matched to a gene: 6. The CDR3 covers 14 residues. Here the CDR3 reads CASSIAGFTGELFF. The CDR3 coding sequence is TGTGCCAGCTCGATAGCGGGGTTCACCGGGGAGCTGTTTTTT.

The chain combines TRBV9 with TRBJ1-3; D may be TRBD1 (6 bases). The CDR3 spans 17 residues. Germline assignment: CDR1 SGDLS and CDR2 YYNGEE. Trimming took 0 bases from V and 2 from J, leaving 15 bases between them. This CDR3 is CASSVETGPSTGNTIYF. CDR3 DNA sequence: TGTGCCAGCAGCGTAGAGACAGGTCCTTCCACTGGAAACACCATATATTTT.

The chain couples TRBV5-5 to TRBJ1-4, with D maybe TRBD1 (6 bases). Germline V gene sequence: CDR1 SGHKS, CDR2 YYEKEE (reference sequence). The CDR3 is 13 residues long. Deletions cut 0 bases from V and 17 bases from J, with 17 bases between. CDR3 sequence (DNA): TGTGCCAGCAGCTTGGAGGGACGGGACAACCTCTTTTTT. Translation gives CASSLEGRDNLFF.

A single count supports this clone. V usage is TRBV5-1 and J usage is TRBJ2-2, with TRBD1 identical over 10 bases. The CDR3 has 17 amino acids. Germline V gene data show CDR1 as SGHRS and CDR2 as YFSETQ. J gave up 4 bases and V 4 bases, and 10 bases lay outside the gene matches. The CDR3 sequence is CASSPDRGLSGTGELFF. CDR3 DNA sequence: TGCGCCAGCAGCCCCGACAGGGGGCTTAGTGGCACCGGGGAGCTGTTTTTT.

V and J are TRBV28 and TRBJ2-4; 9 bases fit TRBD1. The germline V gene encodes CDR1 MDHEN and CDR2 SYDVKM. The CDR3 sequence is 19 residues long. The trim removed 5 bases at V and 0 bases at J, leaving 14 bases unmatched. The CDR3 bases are TGTGCCAGCAGTGACGGGACAGGGTACCTGAGCCTAGCCAAAAACATTCAGTACTTC. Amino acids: CASSDGTGYLSLAKNIQYF. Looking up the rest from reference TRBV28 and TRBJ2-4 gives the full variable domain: DVKVTQSSRYLVKRTGEKVFLECVQDMDHENMFWYRQDPGLGLRLIYFSYDVKMKEKGDIPEGYSVSREKKERFSLILESASTNQTSMYLCASSDGTGYLSLAKNIQYFGAGTRLSVL.

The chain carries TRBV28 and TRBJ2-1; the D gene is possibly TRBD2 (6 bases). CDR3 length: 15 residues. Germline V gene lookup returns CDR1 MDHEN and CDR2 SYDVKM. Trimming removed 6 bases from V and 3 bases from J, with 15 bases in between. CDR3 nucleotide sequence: TGTGCCAGCAGCCGATCCGGGAGTGGCTACAATGAGCAGTTCTTC. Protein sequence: CASSRSGSGYNEQFF.

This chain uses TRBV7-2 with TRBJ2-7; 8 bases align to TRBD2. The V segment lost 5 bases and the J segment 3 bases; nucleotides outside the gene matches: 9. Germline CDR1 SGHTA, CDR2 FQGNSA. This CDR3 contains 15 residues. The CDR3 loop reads CASSPAGEWDYEQYF. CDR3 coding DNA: TGTGCCAGCAGCCCAGCGGGAGAATGGGACTACGAGCAGTACTTC.